Listed here is a single TCR beta chain. What it recognizes is unknown. This entry belongs to a study of PD-L1 blockade in urothelial cancer. In the study overall: The number of prior chemotherapy regimens per patient was 0 to 3. The study recovered a median of roughly 140,000 T cells per blood sample.

Findings and limits, study-wide: Clonality of blood TCR below the median before treatment predicted better survival.

Time point noted: pretreatment peripheral blood. Between 1 and 8 samples per patient were obtained, pretreatment and on-treatment. TCRdb keeps only in-frame clones here, not all; method: immunoSEQ multiplex PCR. The sample has over 45,000 clones, around 84% seen once. Germline assignment: CDR1 SGHRS and CDR2 YFSETQ. The CDR3 consists of 13 residues. Trimming left V 7 bases short and J 5 bases short, with 16 bases between. The receptor comes from a man aged 60-69 years with urothelial cancer. The chain combines TRBV5-1 with TRBJ2-7, with a tentative D call TRBD1 (6 bases). Sample: PBMCs, taken around atezolizumab (anti-PD-L1) treatment. The CDR3 protein is CASRDQGYHEQYF. The CDR3 DNA reads as TGCGCCAGCCGTGATCAGGGGTACCACGAGCAGTACTTC.